This TCR beta chain was profiled in a study of blood T cell repertoires in COVID-19. Study-level background: The study drew acute and convalescent COVID-19 samples from the United States, Italy and Spain. In each case, the material was cDNA or gDNA derived from T cells, B-cell-depleted T cells, or PBMCs.

Under the authors' procedure: Nucleated cell number was recorded as an estimate derived from reference gene primer amplification. Sequenced by immunoSEQ multiplex PCR; TCRdb stores in-frame clones only, minus some. The V and J calls and clone size are taken from that table; D and trimming were inferred from the DNA. The table shows approximately 90,000 clones, with 81% occurring only once. Germline V CDR1 and CDR2: SGHNT, YYREEE (reference sequence). This CDR3 has 15 amino acids. Trimming pared 0 bases from V and 5 bases from J, leaving 14 bases between. Sequenced input: peripheral blood. The chain joins TRBV5-4 to TRBJ2-5, with D perhaps TRBD2 (6 bases). The source is a man in his 60s with acute or convalescent COVID-19. As DNA, the CDR3 is TGTGCCAGCAGCTTGGGCGCGGGGATGGCGGAGACCCAGTACTTC. Translation: CASSLGAGMAETQYF.